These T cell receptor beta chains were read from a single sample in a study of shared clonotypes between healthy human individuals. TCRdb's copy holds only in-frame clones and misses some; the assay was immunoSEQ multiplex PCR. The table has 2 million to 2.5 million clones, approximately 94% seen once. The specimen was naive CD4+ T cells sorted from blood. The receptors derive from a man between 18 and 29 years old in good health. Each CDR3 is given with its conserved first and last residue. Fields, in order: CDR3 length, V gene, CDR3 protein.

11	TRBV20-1	CSASQPYEQYF
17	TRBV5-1	CASSLSPGQSSGNTIYF
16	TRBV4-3	CASSQELRGRRETQYF
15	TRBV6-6	CASSYSIINGETQYF
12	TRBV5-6	CASSLMGNTIYF
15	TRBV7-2	CASSPRGEPSYEQYF
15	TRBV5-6	CASSLAGGPSDTQYF
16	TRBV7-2	CASSSGSGRTRGEQYF
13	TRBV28	CASSLRGSYEQYF
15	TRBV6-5	CASSYSQAYNSPLHF
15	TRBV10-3	CAISGSSTGGSPLHF
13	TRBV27	CASSPRGLGGYTF
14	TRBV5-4	CASTTGWREKVQYF
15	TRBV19	CASTLGDRVRNTIYF
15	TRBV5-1	CASSLVSYSYNEQFF
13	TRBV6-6	CASTRRGGETQYF
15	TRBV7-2	CASSSQTGDTDTQYF
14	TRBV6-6	CASRLTGVNTEAFF
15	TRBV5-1	CASSLFQGARTEAFF
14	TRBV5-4	CASSPVRGTGELFF
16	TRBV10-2	CASSESQTGSNQPQHF
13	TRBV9	CASSTGTPKGYTF
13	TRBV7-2	CASSPRTGETQYF
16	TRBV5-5	CASSLEGSGGPYEQYF
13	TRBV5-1	CASSLGPDYGYTF
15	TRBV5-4	CASSLGLAGNNEQFF
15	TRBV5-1	CASSRGQANTGELFF
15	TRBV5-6	CASSLEQPGGNTIYF
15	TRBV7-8	CASSPGGTGGNTIYF
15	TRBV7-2	CASSSTSGGFYEQYF
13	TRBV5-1	CASSRGSSYEQYF
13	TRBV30	CAWRTPGVLEQFF
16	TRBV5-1	CASSLAGGVSGNTIYF
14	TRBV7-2	CASSLRRNTDTQYF
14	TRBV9	CASSGQTGVTEAFF
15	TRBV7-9	CASSSGTGANEKLFF
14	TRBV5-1	CASSLGGGDYEQYF
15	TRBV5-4	CASSSFSGGGYEQYF
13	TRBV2	CAAEYRGTGELFF
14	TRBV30	CAWSARGVGDTQYF
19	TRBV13	CASSLTLGQGFSYNSPLHF